This T cell receptor beta chain was identified during a study of CD8+CD57+ T cells in acquired aplastic anemia. For the study at large: Across the sorted CD4+ and CD8+ cells, DNA amounts averaged roughly 3 ug.

Genomic DNA, the template, was used for profiling of the TCR beta VDJ and CDR3. One entry per CDR3 protein, called by TCRdb with MiXCR from the reads. The table records 200,000 to 250,000 distinct CDR3 sequences, less than 60% of them present only once. Study outcomes and limitations: Researchers reported that CD8+ Simpson's diversity was not significantly different in patients versus controls.

For sequencing, patients were chosen who had shown expansion of CD8+CD57+ cells by flow cytometry. In its sample, this clonotype was seen many times. Its matching antigen is unknown. The germline V gene has CDR1 SEHNR and CDR2 FQNEAQ (reference sequence). The CDR3 sequence is 14 residues long. Trimming cost V 7 bases and J 5 bases, with 17 bases left between them. V and J are TRBV7-9 and TRBJ2-5; a possible D gene is TRBD2 (6 bases). The sequenced material came from sorted CD4+, CD8+, or CD8+CD57+ T cells (not recorded which) from PBMCs. The receptor comes from a human donor with aplastic anemia. CDR3 coding DNA: TGTGCCAGCACCTCCAGCGGGCTGGGGGAGACCCAGTACTTC. Amino acid sequence: CASTSSGLGETQYF.